One T cell receptor beta chain is described in this entry. Its antigen is still unknown. The library attached unique molecular identifiers to individual cDNA molecules. In the original workflow: TCR counts had a median of approximately 96,000 per sample and spanned roughly 23,224 to 750,000. One entry per CDR3 protein, called by TCRdb with MiXCR from the RACE reads. These V and J calls originate from TCRdb's pipeline instead of the authors' own analysis. Found here are some 52,000 distinct CDR3 sequences, roughly 11% of them singletons; the top ten hold about 2%. CDR1 is SGHDN, CDR2 FVKESK, per germline. The CDR3 is 13 residues long. Trimming stripped 4 bases from V and 9 bases from J, with 13 bases between. This specimen belongs to a study of human T cells and chemical hapten exposure. Across the study: The study sensitized with 2% DPC on a 2 cm by 2 cm patch of upper inner arm skin.

Time point here: patch test 1, 2 weeks after DPC sensitization. Regarding treatment: therapeutic diphenylcyclopropenone sensitization with weekly scalp DPC. Total RNA was isolated from unfractionated whole blood. Overall study results and limits: There was no change with DPC sensitization in TCRs above 1 in 1000 frequency.

This specimen was whole blood, taken in connection with sensitization to the hapten diphenylcyclopropenone (DPC). V is TRBV14 and J is TRBJ1-5; no clear D. The sequence derives from a woman aged 35 to 49 with alopecia areata. Some clones in this sample may be carry-over from other donors' samples. The CDR3 reads CASSPSLRGPQHF. The CDR3 bases are TGTGCCAGCAGCCCCTCTTTGCGGGGGCCCCAGCATTTT.